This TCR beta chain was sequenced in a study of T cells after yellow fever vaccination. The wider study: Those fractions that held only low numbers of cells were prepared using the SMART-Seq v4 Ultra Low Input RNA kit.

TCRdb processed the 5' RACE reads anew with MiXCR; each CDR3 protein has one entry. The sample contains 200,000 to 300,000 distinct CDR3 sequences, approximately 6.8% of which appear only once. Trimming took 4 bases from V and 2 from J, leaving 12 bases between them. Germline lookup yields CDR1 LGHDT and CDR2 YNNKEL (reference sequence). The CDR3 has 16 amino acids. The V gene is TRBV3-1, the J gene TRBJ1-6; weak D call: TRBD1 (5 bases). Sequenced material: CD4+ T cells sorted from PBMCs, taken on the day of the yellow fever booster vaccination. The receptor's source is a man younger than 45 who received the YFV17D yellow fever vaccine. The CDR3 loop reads CASSPGRRAYNSPLHF. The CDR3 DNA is TGTGCCAGCAGCCCAGGGAGGCGCGCCTATAATTCACCCCTCCACTTT.